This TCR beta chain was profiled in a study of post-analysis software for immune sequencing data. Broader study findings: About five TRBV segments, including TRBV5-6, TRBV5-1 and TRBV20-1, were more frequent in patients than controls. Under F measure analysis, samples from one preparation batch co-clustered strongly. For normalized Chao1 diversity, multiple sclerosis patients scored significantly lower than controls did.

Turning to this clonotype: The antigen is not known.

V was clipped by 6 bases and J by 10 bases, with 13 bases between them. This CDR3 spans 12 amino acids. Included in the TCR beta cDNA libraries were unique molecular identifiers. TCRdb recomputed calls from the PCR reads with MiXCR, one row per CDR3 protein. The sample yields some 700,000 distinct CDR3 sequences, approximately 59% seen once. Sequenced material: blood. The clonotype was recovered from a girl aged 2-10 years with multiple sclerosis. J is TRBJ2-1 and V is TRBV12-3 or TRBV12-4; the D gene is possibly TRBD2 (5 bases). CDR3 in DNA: TGTGCCAGCAGGCCCGGGGAGCGGGAGCAGTTCTTC. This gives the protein CASRPGEREQFF.